These 7 T cell receptor beta chains came from one sample sequenced in a study of blood T cell repertoires in COVID-19. Sequencing was performed with immunoSEQ multiplex PCR; in TCRdb, only in-frame clones are kept and a portion is missing. The repertoire consists of roughly 250,000 clones, with about 80% occurring once and the leading ten covering approximately 9%. Sample: peripheral blood. All receptors derive from a human donor in a cohort sampled during active COVID-19.

The V gene is TRBV19, the J gene TRBJ1-1; D is unclear. V gave up 5 bases and J gave up 1 base, with 5 bases separating them. The CDR3 is 12 amino acids. Germline CDR1 LNHDA, CDR2 SQIVND (reference sequence). As DNA, the CDR3 is TGTGCCAGTAGTCGACAGAACACTGAAGCTTTCTTT. It encodes CASSRQNTEAFF.

This chain uses TRBV6-5 with TRBJ2-7, with D possibly matching TRBD2 (7 bases). In germline, CDR1 is MNHEY, CDR2 SVGAGI. The CDR3 loop spans 16 amino acids. Trimming left V 0 bases short and J 3 bases short, with 15 bases between. CDR3 coding DNA: TGTGCCAGCAGTTACTCAGGTGGGGGGGGCGGCTACGAGCAGTACTTC. Translation gives CASSYSGGGGGYEQYF.

The chain uses TRBV5-1 and TRBJ2-1, with D possibly matching TRBD2 (6 bases). Germline V CDR1 and CDR2: SGHRS, YFSETQ. V was pared by 3 bases and J by 8 bases, with 18 bases between. The CDR3 loop spans 15 amino acids. This chain's CDR3 is CASSWGLSPLDEQFF. In DNA, the CDR3 is TGCGCCAGCAGCTGGGGACTGAGCCCCCTGGATGAGCAGTTCTTC.

The chain uses TRBV9 and TRBJ2-3; no clear D gene. This CDR3 contains 14 residues. Trimming stripped 0 bases from V and 0 bases from J, with 5 bases between. The germline V gene encodes CDR1 SGDLS and CDR2 YYNGEE. The CDR3 sequence: CASSVEPSTDTQYF. CDR3 nucleotide sequence: TGTGCCAGCAGCGTAGAGCCAAGCACAGATACGCAGTATTTT. The whole variable domain, filled in from reference TRBV9 and TRBJ2-3, reads DSGVTQTPKHLITATGQRVTLRCSPRSGDLSVYWYQQSLDQGLQFLIQYYNGEERAKGNILERFSAQQFPDLHSELNLSSLELGDSALYFCASSVEPSTDTQYFGPGTRLTVL.

This chain links TRBV21-1 with TRBJ2-5; TRBD1, as called in the table, went unchecked against the DNA. TRBV21-1 is a recognized pseudogene. The CDR3 extends over 11 amino acids. This chain's CDR3 is CQENVEETQYF. The CDR3 DNA sequence: TGTCAGGAAAATGTTGAAGAGACCCAGTACTTC.

The rearrangement joins TRBV5-1 to TRBJ2-3; a weak D match, TRBD1 (6 bases). Per the germline V gene, CDR1 is SGHRS and CDR2 is YFSETQ. The CDR3 is made up of 11 amino acids. V was cut by 2 bases and J by 10 bases, with 8 bases left in between. Here the CDR3 reads CASSLQGAQYF. The CDR3 nucleotides are TGCGCCAGCAGCTTACAGGGAGCGCAGTATTTT.

The genes are TRBV6-2 or TRBV6-3 and TRBJ1-1; D is ambiguous. V was shortened by 2 bases and J by 5 bases, with 15 bases between the two germline ends. CDR1 MNHEY and CDR2 SVGEGT come from the germline V gene. The CDR3 has 15 residues. The CDR3 bases are TGTGCCAGCAGTTACCCCCCTTCCTCGAGAACTGAAGCTTTCTTT. Translated: CASSYPPSSRTEAFF.